The 27 T cell receptor beta chains below come from one sample, sequenced in a study of CD4+ T cells in melanoma. Sequencing used immunoSEQ multiplex PCR; TCRdb keeps in-frame clones, though not all of them. Here the sample spans about 140,000 clones, about 93% being singletons. These receptors were obtained from a human donor with melanoma.

This clone was counted a single time. The V gene is TRBV29-1, the J gene TRBJ2-1; D is uncertain. This CDR3 has 12 amino acids. CDR1 and CDR2 (germline): SQVTM, ANQGSEA. The germline V and J ends were trimmed by 0 bases and 8 bases, with 8 bases remaining between them. DNA for the CDR3: TGCAGCGTTGAAGAACCGAACCATGAGCAGTTCTTC. Encoded protein: CSVEEPNHEQFF.

The V and J genes are TRBV2 and TRBJ1-6, with D uncertain. The CDR3 totals 12 residues. The germline gives CDR1 SNHLY, CDR2 FYNNEI. V shed 4 bases and J shed 9 bases, with 7 bases lying between them. DNA for the CDR3: TGTGCCAGCAGTGTTACGGGTTCACCCCTCCACTTT. Its protein product is CASSVTGSPLHF. Combining the CDR3 with reference TRBV2 and TRBJ1-6 gives the whole variable domain EPEVTQTPSHQVTQMGQEVILRCVPISNHLYFYWYRQILGQKVEFLVSFYNNEISEKSEIFDDQFSVERPDGSNFTLKIRSTKLEDSAMYFCASSVTGSPLHFGNGTRLTVT.

Only one count was recorded for this clone. The CDR3, as DNA: TGTGCCCTCCGCGGGGGCGATGAAAAACTGTTTTTT. Encoded protein: CALRGGDEKLFF. The chain employs TRBV19 and TRBJ1-4; TRBD1 might be the D (6 bases). This CDR3 spans 12 amino acids. V dropped 11 bases and J dropped 6 bases, with 13 bases sitting between them. Per the germline V gene, CDR1 is LNHDA and CDR2 is SQIVND (reference sequence).

The genes are TRBV30 and TRBJ2-4; TRBD2 matches 7 bases. The CDR3 runs 13 residues. Germline-derived CDR1 and CDR2 are GTSNPN and SVGIG (reference sequence). J was trimmed by 7 bases and V by 4 bases; bases with no gene match: 7. CDR3 protein: CAWNGGGKNIQYF. The CDR3 DNA reads as TGTGCCTGGAATGGGGGAGGGAAGAACATTCAGTACTTC.

The V gene is TRBV10-3, the J gene TRBJ1-3; possible D gene TRBD1, 6 bases. The germline V gene encodes CDR1 ENHRY and CDR2 SYGVKD. The CDR3 runs 16 residues. V lost 10 bases, J lost 0 bases, and 19 bases lay in between. CDR3 residues: CATGEQGPLSGNTIYF. Here the CDR3 DNA reads TGTGCCACCGGTGAACAGGGCCCTCTCTCTGGAAACACCATATATTTT.

The chain carries TRBV29-1 and TRBJ2-3; 7 nucleotides line up with TRBD2. Germline CDR1 SQVTM, CDR2 ANQGSEA. CDR3 length equals 13 residues. J gave up 2 bases and V 5 bases, and 4 bases lay outside the gene matches. The CDR3 region has the DNA TGCAGCGTTAAGCGGGATACCACAGATACGCAGTATTTT. This translates into CSVKRDTTDTQYF.

The chain carries TRBV5-6 and TRBJ1-6; tentatively, D is TRBD1 (5 bases). The length of the CDR3 is 15 residues. Germline V gives CDR1 SGHDT, CDR2 YYEEEE. Between the trimmed V and J ends, which lost 2 bases and 7 bases, there was a span of 13 bases. CDR3 nucleotides: TGTGCCAGCAGCTTACCTCGGGGGAACAATTCACCCCTCCACTTT. It translates to CASSLPRGNNSPLHF.

This clone was seen only once. This chain uses TRBV9 with TRBJ2-1; TRBD2 matches at 10 bases. The length of the CDR3 is 15 residues. With V trimmed by 4 bases and J by 9 bases, 10 bases remained unmatched. CDR1 and CDR2 (germline): SGDLS, YYNGEE. The CDR3 DNA is TGTGCCAGCAGCTTTGGAACTAGCGGGGAGGGTGAGCAGTTCTTC. This gives the protein CASSFGTSGEGEQFF.

CDR3 region: CASDQGWTDTQYF. The CDR3 region has the DNA TGTGCCAGCGACCAGGGTTGGACAGATACGCAGTATTTT. The chain links TRBV2 to TRBJ2-3, with D possibly TRBD1 on 5 matching bases. The CDR3 covers 13 residues. The V gene lost 8 bases and the J gene lost 3 bases, with 12 bases spanning the gap. In germline, CDR1 is SNHLY, CDR2 FYNNEI.

A word on this clone: One end of the junction is discordant with germline, which a read error may explain. The genes are TRBV30 and TRBJ1-3; D gene unclear. The CDR3 is made up of 13 amino acids. Germline CDR1 GTSNPN, CDR2 SVGIG (reference sequence). CDR3: CARRTPTGNTIYF. As DNA, the CDR3 is TGTGCCCGGAGGACCCCAACTGGAAACACCATATATTTT. Full variable domain (remainder filled in from reference TRBV30 and TRBJ1-3): SQTIHQWPATLVQPVGSPLSLECTVEGTSNPNLYWYRQAAGRGLQLLFYSVGIGQISSEVPQNLSASRPQDRQFILSSKKLLLSDSGFYLCARRTPTGNTIYFGEGSWLTVV.

On this clone: Compared with germline, one end of the junction differs, possibly owing to a read error. The genes are TRBV6-5 and TRBJ1-2; D is ambiguous. Germline CDR1 is MNHEY and CDR2 is SVGAGI. The CDR3 has 15 residues. CDR3 region: CASSNSLVGSYGYTF. CDR3 DNA sequence: TGTGCCAGCAGTAACTCATTAGTAGGGTCCTATGGCTACACCTTC.

The chain recombines TRBV2 with TRBJ1-6; a possible D gene is TRBD1 (6 bases). The CDR3 has 13 residues. Germline CDR1 SNHLY, CDR2 FYNNEI. Trimming stripped 8 bases from V and 7 bases from J, with 12 bases between. CDR3 DNA sequence: TGTGCCAGCCGAGGACAGCCGAATTCACCCCTCCACTTT. As protein: CASRGQPNSPLHF.

The V call is TRBV5-5, the J call TRBJ1-3, with D unclear. Trimming stripped 1 base from V and 1 base from J, with 9 bases between. Germline CDR1 reads SGHKS; CDR2 reads YYEKEE (reference sequence). The CDR3 has 15 residues. The CDR3 region is CASSLSAASGNTIYF. The CDR3 nucleotides are TGTGCCAGCAGCTTGTCGGCAGCTTCTGGAAACACCATATATTTT.

The chain couples TRBV5-1 to TRBJ1-2, with D perhaps TRBD1 (5 bases). Germline CDR1 SGHRS, CDR2 YFSETQ. The CDR3 spans 13 residues. Trimming removed 4 bases from V and 8 bases from J, with 15 bases in between. CDR3 sequence: CASSPLGGKGYTF. CDR3 DNA: TGCGCCAGCAGCCCCCTGGGGGGTAAGGGCTACACCTTC.

In regard to this clone: The junction differs from germline at one of its ends, possibly a read error. The chain combines TRBV6-1 with TRBJ1-1; 7 bases agree with TRBD1. Germline V gene lookup returns CDR1 MNHNS and CDR2 SASEGT. The CDR3 has 12 amino acids. DNA for the CDR3: TGTGCCAGCAGTGAAGGGGGACAGTCCTTATCCTTT. Translation: CASSEGGQSLSF.

The gene calls are TRBV7-8 and TRBJ1-5; D might be TRBD1 (5 bases). Deletions cut 2 bases from V and 6 bases from J, with 8 bases between. Germline V CDR1 and CDR2: SGHVS, FQNEAQ. CDR3 size: 13 residues. CDR3: CASSLPGFQPQHF. The CDR3 DNA follows: TGTGCCAGCAGCTTACCAGGGTTTCAGCCCCAGCATTTT.

V is TRBV23-1 and J is TRBJ1-1; 10 bases are shared with TRBD1. TRBV23-1 is flagged as an ORF with uncertain function. Germline trimming cut 4 bases from V and 1 base from J; bases unmatched to any gene: 3. This CDR3 is 15 amino acids long. CDR3 region: CASSRRDRGNTEAFF. CDR3 nucleotide sequence: TGCGCCAGCAGTCGCCGGGACAGGGGGAACACTGAAGCTTTCTTT.

This chain uses TRBV6-1 with TRBJ2-3; 11 bases are a match to TRBD2. Germline trimming cut 2 bases from V and 8 bases from J; bases unmatched to any gene: 6. In germline, CDR1 is MNHNS, CDR2 SASEGT. This CDR3 is 15 amino acids long. The CDR3 coding sequence is TGTGCCAGCAGTGAACGGGTAGCGGGGGGGTCTACGCAGTATTTT. Protein sequence: CASSERVAGGSTQYF.

The V and J genes are TRBV5-1 and TRBJ1-1, with D possibly matching TRBD1 (5 bases). The germline gives CDR1 SGHRS, CDR2 YFSETQ. V lost 3 bases and J lost 6, with 12 bases in between. The CDR3 contains 13 residues. The CDR3 reads CASSSGQGAEAFF. Here the CDR3 DNA reads TGCGCCAGCAGCTCTGGGCAGGGTGCTGAAGCTTTCTTT.

The rearrangement links TRBV10-2 to TRBJ1-6; 8 bases are shared with TRBD1. After removal of 8 bases from V and 10 bases from J, the junction contained 7 bases not matched to a gene. This CDR3 has 13 amino acids. Germline CDR1 and CDR2: WSHSY and SAAADI. The CDR3 here is CASEDRGESPLHF. The CDR3 DNA follows: TGCGCCAGCGAAGACAGGGGAGAATCACCCCTCCACTTT.

The V gene is TRBV5-1, the J gene TRBJ2-7, with D perhaps matching TRBD1 or TRBD2 (6 bases each). The CDR3 covers 15 residues. Trimming took 6 bases from V and 3 from J, leaving 19 bases between them. Germline CDR1 SGHRS, CDR2 YFSETQ. The CDR3 DNA sequence: TGCGCCAGCAACCCCGGGGGCTTACCCGGCTACGAGCAGTACTTC. It translates to CASNPGGLPGYEQYF.

The rearrangement uses TRBV6-5 and TRBJ1-6; tentatively, D is TRBD1 (6 bases). The CDR3 is 14 residues long. Germline CDR1 and CDR2: MNHEY and SVGAGI. Trimming shortened V by 6 bases and J by 12 bases, and 18 bases separated the two germline ends. CDR3 coding DNA: TGTGCCAGCAGGGCCGCGCAGGGGCTGTTACCCCTCCACTTT. The encoded protein is CASRAAQGLLPLHF.

The chain combines TRBV6-6 with TRBJ2-1; TRBD2 matches 11 bases. The germline gives CDR1 MNHNY, CDR2 SVGAGI (reference sequence). The V gene end was trimmed by 0 bases and the J gene end by 9 bases; junction bases not matched to a gene: 1. The CDR3 is 14 amino acids. The CDR3 region is CASSYSLAGGEQFF. CDR3 sequence (DNA): TGTGCCAGCAGTTACTCGCTAGCGGGGGGTGAGCAGTTCTTC.

The chain joins TRBV6-5 to TRBJ2-3, with D perhaps matching TRBD1 (6 bases). Deletions cut 6 bases from V and 3 bases from J, with 13 bases between. Germline V gene sequence: CDR1 MNHEY, CDR2 SVGAGI. The CDR3 sequence is 14 residues long. CDR3 in amino acids: CASSYRVGTDTQYF. The CDR3 coding sequence is TGTGCCAGCAGCTACAGGGTTGGGACAGATACGCAGTATTTT.

A single count supports this clone. The V call is TRBV6-1, the J call TRBJ1-6, with D possibly being TRBD1 (6 bases). The CDR3 runs to 12 residues. From germline, CDR1 is MNHNS and CDR2 SASEGT. V was cut by 7 bases and J by 10 bases, with 11 bases left in between. CDR3: CASKNRVSPLHF. The CDR3 DNA reads as TGTGCCAGCAAGAACAGGGTGTCACCCCTCCACTTT.

The chain recombines TRBV2 with TRBJ1-2, with D uncertain. The germline V gene has CDR1 SNHLY and CDR2 FYNNEI. V lost 4 bases to trimming and J lost 8 bases, with 14 bases between them. The CDR3 consists of 13 residues. CDR3: CASSVATRGGYTF. Here the CDR3 DNA reads TGTGCCAGCAGTGTGGCAACCCGCGGGGGCTACACCTTC.

This chain connects TRBV7-9 to TRBJ2-5, with 7 positions matching TRBD1. Germline CDR1 SEHNR, CDR2 FQNEAQ (reference sequence). The CDR3 is 15 amino acids. With V trimmed by 5 bases and J by 3 bases, 9 bases remained unmatched. In DNA, the CDR3 is TGTGCCAGCAGCCGGGACAGCGCCCCGAAAGAGACCCAGTACTTC. Amino acids: CASSRDSAPKETQYF.